This T cell receptor (beta chain) comes out of a study of cytomegalovirus exposure and HLA in healthy donors. PCR employed 60 Vbeta and 13 Jbeta primers. TCRdb keeps only in-frame clones here, not all; method: immunoSEQ multiplex PCR. In the table there are about 97,000 clones, 81% of which are singletons. Study observations and caveats: There was a cluster of highly shared sequence variants that was likely a sequencing artifact. Earlier findings revealed that most TCR beta V segments proved productive either about 90% or about 30% of the time.

V trimming: 6 bases; J trimming: 8 bases; junction bases outside the gene matches: 18. CDR3 length equals 17 residues. Looked up from germline, CDR1 is KGHSH and CDR2 is LQKENI. Remarks on this clone: The target antigen is unknown.

This TCR was recovered from a man aged 40-50 years in good health and CMV-seropositive. The specimen was PBMCs. The rearrangement uses TRBV18 and TRBJ2-1; 8 positions agree with TRBD1. The CDR3: CASSLNLGQGTPYEQFF. CDR3 nucleotides: TGTGCCAGCTCCCTCAATCTAGGACAGGGAACTCCCTATGAGCAGTTCTTC.